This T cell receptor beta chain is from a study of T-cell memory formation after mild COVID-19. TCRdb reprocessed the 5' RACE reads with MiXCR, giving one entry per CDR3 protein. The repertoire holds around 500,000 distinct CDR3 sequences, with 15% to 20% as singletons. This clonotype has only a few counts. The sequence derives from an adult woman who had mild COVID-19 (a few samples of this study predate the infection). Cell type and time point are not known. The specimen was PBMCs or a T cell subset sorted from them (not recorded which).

This CDR3 reads CASSQDYRTDKQYF. The CDR3 DNA follows: TGTGCCAGCAGCCAAGATTATCGGACAGACAAGCAGTACTTC. V is TRBV4-2 and J is TRBJ2-7; D is possibly TRBD1 (6 bases). V was shortened by 0 bases and J by 8 bases, with 14 bases between the two germline ends. The CDR3 is 14 residues long. Germline CDR1 LGHNA, CDR2 YNFKEQ.